One and the same sample provided the 5 T cell receptor beta chains below, sequenced in a study of cytomegalovirus exposure and HLA in healthy donors. The PCR ran on 60 Vbeta and 13 Jbeta primers. Produced via immunoSEQ multiplex PCR; TCRdb's table is partial and in-frame only. The data contain around 150,000 clones, more than 65% of them singletons. The sample consisted of PBMCs. These receptor sequences come from a woman in her forties or fifties in good health and CMV-seronegative.

The V and J genes are TRBV18 and TRBJ2-7; 7 bases are shared with TRBD2. V lost 3 bases to trimming and J lost 3 bases; unmatched junction nucleotides: 5. CDR1 and CDR2 (germline): KGHSH, LQKENI. The CDR3 totals 14 residues. The CDR3 nucleotides are TGTGCCAGCTCACCCCCGGGACTAAGCTACGAGCAGTACTTC. Its translation is CASSPPGLSYEQYF.

The chain combines TRBV7-9 with TRBJ2-1; 9 bases are shared with TRBD2. The CDR3 consists of 12 residues. Unmatched junction bases numbered 2, after V lost 4 bases and J lost 10 bases. Germline V gives CDR1 SEHNR, CDR2 FQNEAQ (reference sequence). In DNA form, the CDR3 reads TGTGCCAGCAGCTCTCTAGCGGGGGAGCAGTTCTTC. Translation: CASSSLAGEQFF.

V gene TRBV27 combines with J gene TRBJ1-1, with D tentatively TRBD1 (5 bases). This CDR3 spans 14 amino acids. V lost 3 bases to trimming and J lost 3 bases, with 11 bases between them. Per the germline V gene, CDR1 is MNHEY and CDR2 is SMNVEV (reference sequence). The CDR3 DNA sequence: TGTGCCAGCAGTTTTAGGATAGGGGACACTGAAGCTTTCTTT. Residues: CASSFRIGDTEAFF.

The rearrangement links TRBV5-1 to TRBJ2-5; D is ambiguous. The DNA end lines up better with TRBJ2-7; the J call may be wrong. The CDR3 is 13 residues long. The germline V gene has CDR1 SGHRS and CDR2 YFSETQ. The CDR3 bases are TGCGCCAGCAGCTTGGGGAGCTCCTACGAGCAGTACTTC. Translation: CASSLGSSYEQYF.

The V gene is TRBV18, the J gene TRBJ1-2; 7 bases fit TRBD1. The CDR3 is 13 amino acids. Germline V gene sequence: CDR1 KGHSH, CDR2 LQKENI. V gave up 2 bases and J gave up 8 bases; unmatched junction bases: 5. In DNA, the CDR3 is TGTGCCAGCTCACCAAGGGACAGCTCAGGCTACACCTTC. Protein product: CASSPRDSSGYTF.